This T cell receptor beta chain was documented in a study of T cells in Graves' hyperthyroidism and ophthalmopathy. Whole-study findings and limits: Most expanded thyroid clonotypes above 0.001 recurred in blood.

There are many counts of this clonotype. The antigen remains undetermined. Germline V gives CDR1 MDHEN, CDR2 SYDVKM. CDR3 length: 13 residues. The V gene end was trimmed by 3 bases and the J gene end by 10 bases; junction bases not matched to a gene: 8. RNA transcripts yielded amplified TCR beta CDR3 regions. The HTBI primer set was used in a first-round RT-PCR of the TCR CDR3. TCRdb re-derived calls from the multiplex PCR reads in MiXCR, one entry per CDR3 protein. This sample carries nearly 250,000 distinct CDR3 sequences, approximately 24% of them seen once, and the ten largest clones take 35% to 40%.

This clonotype originated in a woman in her forties with Graves' ophthalmopathy. The sample consisted of blood. The V call is TRBV28, the J call TRBJ2-5, with 7 bases aligning to TRBD2. The CDR3 is CASSFLTREGQYF. The CDR3 DNA reads as TGTGCCAGCAGTTTCCTAACAAGGGAGGGCCAGTACTTC.